This T cell receptor (beta chain) emerged from a study of blood T cell repertoires in COVID-19. About the study: Italy, Spain and the United States were the sources of the convalescent and acute COVID-19 samples.

The authors' processing: From reference gene primer amplification, estimates of nucleated cell counts were derived. Data came from immunoSEQ multiplex PCR; TCRdb stores just in-frame clones and leaves some out. That table supplies the V and J calls and clone size; D and trimming were determined from the DNA. The sample lists roughly 140,000 clones; around 81% were seen once. Trimming pared 5 bases from V and 6 bases from J, leaving 17 bases between. The CDR3 has 15 residues. Germline CDR1 and CDR2: SGHTA and FQGTGA. The clonotype originates from a human donor in a cohort sampled during active COVID-19. The V gene is TRBV7-3, the J gene TRBJ2-1, with D maybe TRBD1 (5 bases). The sample consisted of peripheral blood. CDR3 sequence (DNA): TGTGCCAGCAGCGCCATGAGGTCCCAGGGCAATGAGCAGTTCTTC. This sequence encodes CASSAMRSQGNEQFF. Looking up the rest from reference TRBV7-3 and TRBJ2-1 gives the full variable domain: GAGVSQTPSNKVTEKGKYVELRCDPISGHTALYWYRQSLGQGPEFLIYFQGTGAADDSGLPNDRFFAVRPEGSVSTLKIQRTERGDSAVYLCASSAMRSQGNEQFFGPGTRLTVL.